These 29 T cell receptor beta chains share one sample of origin, sequenced in a study of beta chain features in type 1 diabetes. Whole-study findings and limits: For Type 1 diabetes patients, all four CD4+ subsets carried TCRB CDR3s that were moderately but significantly shorter.

cDNA synthesis used the whole RNA isolate, giving expressed TCRB sequences. Sequencing used immunoSEQ multiplex PCR; TCRdb keeps in-frame clones, though not all of them. Of about 650,000 clones detected, 9.5% to 15% appear once; the ten largest clones hold about 0.11%. The antigens for these receptors are not known. The specimen was naive CD4+ T cells from blood. Receptors were obtained from a man aged 25 to 40 with type 1 diabetes.

This clone was seen more than once but under ten times. The gene calls are TRBV5-1 and TRBJ2-6; no reliable D call. The germline CDR1 and CDR2 sequences are SGHRS and YFSETQ. V was cut by 0 bases and J by 0 bases, with 10 bases left in between. CDR3 length equals 17 residues. CDR3 nucleotides: TGCGCCAGCAGCTTGGACCGGGCATTCTCTGGGGCCAACGTCCTGACTTTC. Protein: CASSLDRAFSGANVLTF.

This clone was observed a handful of times. This chain connects TRBV7-9 to TRBJ2-7; 7 nucleotides agree with TRBD2. V shed 2 bases and J 3 bases; nucleotides not matched to a gene: 7. Germline lookup yields CDR1 SEHNR and CDR2 FQNEAQ (reference sequence). CDR3 length equals 15 residues. CDR3 nucleotide sequence: TGTGCCAGCAGCTTAAGGGAGGGGACCAACTACGAGCAGTACTTC. This encodes CASSLREGTNYEQYF. Based on the CDR3 plus reference TRBV7-9 and TRBJ2-7, the full variable domain is DTGVSQNPRHKITKRGQNVTFRCDPISEHNRLYWYRQTLGQGPEFLTYFQNEAQLEKSRLLSDRFSAERPKGSFSTLEIQRTEQGDSAMYLCASSLREGTNYEQYFGPGTRLTVT.

The V gene is TRBV4-2, the J gene TRBJ2-1; 10 nucleotides align to TRBD2. Germline V gene lookup returns CDR1 LGHNA and CDR2 YNFKEQ. The CDR3 contains 16 residues. J lost 0 bases, V lost 3 bases, and 2 bases had no gene match. DNA of the CDR3: TGTGCCAGCAGCCATCCTAGCGGGGGCTCCTACAATGAGCAGTTCTTC. Encoded protein: CASSHPSGGSYNEQFF.

The sample holds a few counts of this clone. The chain uses TRBV7-9 and TRBJ2-1; D is uncertain. The germline V gene has CDR1 SEHNR and CDR2 FQNEAQ (reference sequence). The CDR3 covers 15 residues. The V end was cut by 1 base, the J end by 0 bases, with 7 bases between. DNA of the CDR3: TGTGCCAGCAGCTTAGGGGTAAGCTCCTACAATGAGCAGTTCTTC. Translation: CASSLGVSSYNEQFF.

The chain couples TRBV5-8 to TRBJ2-1; D gene unclear. The germline V and J ends were trimmed by 5 bases and 10 bases, with 13 bases remaining between them. CDR1 is SGHTS, CDR2 YDEGEE, per germline. The length of the CDR3 is 12 residues. The CDR3 sequence: CASSPHPREQFF. CDR3 sequence (DNA): TGTGCCAGCAGTCCACACCCCAGGGAGCAGTTCTTC.

This chain links TRBV7-2 with TRBJ2-3, with D possibly matching TRBD1 (6 bases). The V end lost 0 bases, the J end lost 4 bases, and 11 bases lay between the germline ends. Per the germline V gene, CDR1 is SGHTA and CDR2 is FQGNSA. The CDR3 extends over 15 amino acids. CDR3 nucleotide sequence: TGTGCCAGCAGCTTAGCGGGGGCCAAATCAGATACGCAGTATTTT. Its translation: CASSLAGAKSDTQYF.

This clone was seen a few times. The chain recombines TRBV5-1 with TRBJ2-1, with TRBD2 matching 7 bases. Trimming cost V 4 bases and J 4 bases; bases outside gene matches: 11. Per germline, CDR1 SGHRS and CDR2 YFSETQ. The CDR3 runs to 16 residues. The CDR3: CASSPDWGRGYNEQFF. The CDR3 DNA sequence: TGCGCCAGCAGCCCCGACTGGGGGAGGGGTTACAATGAGCAGTTCTTC.

V usage is TRBV15 and J usage is TRBJ1-3, with D uncertain. Between the trimmed V and J ends, which lost 5 bases and 2 bases, there was a span of 7 bases. CDR3 length: 13 residues. Germline V CDR1 and CDR2: LNHNV, YYDKDF (reference sequence). The CDR3 protein is CATSVDTGNTIYF. The CDR3 DNA is TGTGCCACCAGCGTAGATACTGGAAACACCATATATTTT.

This clone was seen more than once but under ten times. This chain connects TRBV19 to TRBJ1-1; the match to TRBD1 covers 7 bases. This CDR3 spans 14 amino acids. Germline V lookup: CDR1 LNHDA, CDR2 SQIVND (reference sequence). J gave up 4 bases and V 3 bases, and 5 bases lay outside the gene matches. Here the CDR3 DNA reads TGTGCCAGTAGTATCACAGGGGAAGGCACTGAAGCTTTCTTT. Its protein is CASSITGEGTEAFF.

This chain links TRBV18 with TRBJ2-7; D possibly corresponds to TRBD1 (5 bases). This CDR3 region has 12 residues. From germline, CDR1 is KGHSH and CDR2 LQKENI. Trimming stripped 6 bases from V and 6 bases from J, with 12 bases between. CDR3 nucleotide sequence: TGTGCCAGCTCGGCAGGGAACAGCGAGCAGTACTTC. Protein product: CASSAGNSEQYF.

This clone was seen a few times. The genes are TRBV2 and TRBJ2-1; possibly TRBD1 for D (6 bases). CDR1 is SNHLY, CDR2 FYNNEI, per germline. V gave up 8 bases and J gave up 2 bases, with 16 bases separating them. The CDR3 spans 15 residues. CDR3 DNA: TGTGCCAGCTTAAATCCAGGGGACCCCTACAATGAGCAGTTCTTC. It is translated as CASLNPGDPYNEQFF.

V usage is TRBV6-6 and J usage is TRBJ2-3; D may correspond to TRBD1 or TRBD2 (6 bases each). CDR3 length: 14 amino acids. The germline V gene has CDR1 MNHNY and CDR2 SVGAGI (reference sequence). This CDR3 reads CATSWGAETDTQYF. The CDR3 region has the DNA TGTGCGACATCATGGGGGGCAGAGACAGATACGCAGTATTTT.

This clone has only a few counts. The genes are TRBV5-4 and TRBJ2-5; possible D gene TRBD1, 5 bases. Germline V gives CDR1 SGHNT, CDR2 YYREEE (reference sequence). The CDR3 length is 15 residues. Trimming left V 2 bases short and J 3 bases short, with 14 bases between. CDR3 bases: TGTGCCAGCAGCTTAACAGGTCCACTAAAAGAGACCCAGTACTTC. Translated: CASSLTGPLKETQYF.

The V gene is TRBV19, the J gene TRBJ2-7; D might be TRBD1 (5 bases). The CDR3 spans 13 residues. Germline V gene sequence: CDR1 LNHDA, CDR2 SQIVND (reference sequence). V was shortened by 3 bases and J by 2 bases, with 8 bases between the two germline ends. This chain's CDR3 is CASSMLDTYEQYF. The CDR3 region has the DNA TGTGCCAGTAGTATGTTGGACACCTACGAGCAGTACTTC.

This chain connects TRBV6-1 to TRBJ2-2; D uncertain. The V gene's germline CDR1 is MNHNS and CDR2 SASEGT. V was trimmed by 4 bases and J by 5 bases, leaving 17 bases between them. The CDR3 length is 16 residues. The CDR3 bases are TGTGCCAGCAGTGCTCTTGGTGGGCATTTAACCGGGGAGCTGTTTTTT. This gives the protein CASSALGGHLTGELFF.

The CDR3 DNA follows: TGTGCCAGCAGCTTATTGGGTTTTCGCGGGGGCACACAAGAGACCCAGTACTTC. It is translated as CASSLLGFRGGTQETQYF. The V call is TRBV13, the J call TRBJ2-5; a possible D gene is TRBD2 (7 bases). V gave up 2 bases and J gave up 2 bases, with 21 bases separating them. CDR1 is PRHDT, CDR2 FYEKMQ, per germline (reference sequence). CDR3 length equals 18 residues.

This chain connects TRBV6-5 to TRBJ2-7; D might be TRBD1 (6 bases). The CDR3 covers 15 residues. The germline CDR1 and CDR2 sequences are MNHEY and SVGAGI. V was cut by 0 bases and J by 5 bases, with 14 bases left in between. Here the CDR3 DNA reads TGTGCCAGCAGTTACTCCTTCTTCAGGGGCGACGAGCAGTACTTC. Encoded protein: CASSYSFFRGDEQYF.

This clone was picked up a small number of times. The chain recombines TRBV11-3 with TRBJ1-2; no definite D call. Trimming removed 2 bases from V and 3 bases from J, with 7 bases in between. The CDR3 is 13 amino acids. Germline V lookup: CDR1 SGHNT, CDR2 YENEEA. Written as DNA, the CDR3 is TGTGCCAGCAGCTTAATAGACGACTATGGCTACACCTTC. Its translation is CASSLIDDYGYTF. Variable domain in full (rest from reference TRBV11-3 and TRBJ1-2): EAGVVQSPRYKIIEKKQPVAFWCNPISGHNTLYWYLQNLGQGPELLIRYENEEAVDDSQLPKDRFSAERLKGVDSTLKIQPAELGDSAVYLCASSLIDDYGYTFGSGTRLTVV.

The chain uses TRBV6-5 and TRBJ2-5; TRBD1 might be the D (5 bases). The CDR3 has 12 amino acids. The ends were cut back, 3 bases at V and 7 bases at J, with 9 bases in the middle. From germline, CDR1 is MNHEY and CDR2 SVGAGI. In DNA, the CDR3 is TGTGCCAGCAGTTATAGTCAGGGGACCCAGTACTTC. Protein sequence: CASSYSQGTQYF.

In the case of this clone: The sample carries other DNA sequences with the same CDR3. The chain couples TRBV7-2 to TRBJ2-5, with D perhaps matching TRBD1 or TRBD2 (5 bases each). This CDR3 comprises 14 residues. Germline-derived CDR1 and CDR2 are SGHTA and FQGNSA. Trimming pared 1 base from V and 5 bases from J, leaving 11 bases between. The DNA for the CDR3 is TGTGCCAGCAGCTTAGGTGGGGGAAGGGAGACCCAGTACTTC. Translation: CASSLGGGRETQYF.

This clone showed up just a few times. The J gene is TRBJ1-4, the V gene TRBV30, with TRBD1 identical over 10 bases. Trimming took 2 bases from V and 7 from J; bases not matched to a gene: 4. The CDR3 runs 14 residues. Germline-derived CDR1 and CDR2 are GTSNPN and SVGIG (reference sequence). CDR3 bases: TGTGCCTGGAGTAGACAGGGGGCGGGTGAAAAACTGTTTTTT. It encodes CAWSRQGAGEKLFF.

The J gene is TRBJ1-5, the V gene TRBV15; tentatively, D is TRBD1 (6 bases). V lost 1 base to trimming and J lost 3 bases, with 16 bases between them. The CDR3 spans 17 residues. Germline V gene data show CDR1 as LNHNV and CDR2 as YYDKDF (reference sequence). The CDR3 DNA sequence: TGTGCCACCAGCAGAGGAGTCAGGACAGAACCCAATCAGCCCCAGCATTTT. Translation gives CATSRGVRTEPNQPQHF.

This clone was detected only a few times. J is TRBJ1-4 and V is TRBV7-9; unclear D gene. The CDR3 has 14 amino acids. V lost 5 bases and J 8 bases, leaving 15 bases between the germline ends. In germline, CDR1 is SEHNR, CDR2 FQNEAQ (reference sequence). CDR3 nucleotide sequence: TGTGCCAGCAGCCCCGGGGTCCGGGTAGAAAAACTGTTTTTT. Translated: CASSPGVRVEKLFF.

The chain's CDR3 is CAWSVNRGGLEQYF. DNA for the CDR3: TGTGCCTGGAGTGTAAACAGGGGAGGGCTCGAGCAGTACTTC. The rearrangement uses TRBV30 and TRBJ2-7; D is tentatively TRBD1 or TRBD2 (7 bases each). V was pared by 0 bases and J by 6 bases, with 15 bases between. The germline V gene has CDR1 GTSNPN and CDR2 SVGIG (reference sequence). The CDR3 runs to 14 residues.

The V and J genes are TRBV18 and TRBJ1-5; TRBD1 matches 12 bases. Trimming removed 6 bases from V and 3 bases from J; junction bases left unmatched: 6. This CDR3 has 16 residues. Germline V gene data show CDR1 as KGHSH and CDR2 as LQKENI. The CDR3 DNA is TGTGCCAGCTCTCGGGGACAGGGGGCGTCCAATCAGCCCCAGCATTTT. Encoded protein: CASSRGQGASNQPQHF.

As for this clone: A read error may explain this, as a much larger clone is one base away. The chain links TRBV5-4 to TRBJ1-1, with D unclear. From germline, CDR1 is SGHNT and CDR2 YYREEE (reference sequence). Trimming cost V 3 bases and J 0 bases, with 6 bases left between them. This CDR3 region has 13 residues. The DNA of the CDR3 is TGTGCCAGCAGCTCCCCGATGAACACTGAAGCTTTCTTT. It specifies CASSSPMNTEAFF. Looking up the rest from reference TRBV5-4 and TRBJ1-1 gives the full variable domain: ETGVTQSPTHLIKTRGQQVTLRCSSQSGHNTVSWYQQALGQGPQFIFQYYREEENGRGNFPPRFSGLQFPNYSSELNVNALELDDSALYLCASSSPMNTEAFFGQGTRLTVV.

The chain uses TRBV5-6 and TRBJ2-3, with D possibly being TRBD2 (7 bases). The germline V gene encodes CDR1 SGHDT and CDR2 YYEEEE. Trimming took off 0 bases at V and 1 base at J, with 9 bases between the two ends. CDR3 length: 15 residues. DNA for the CDR3: TGTGCCAGCAGCTTGGGGCGGGGGCGCACAGATACGCAGTATTTT. Translated: CASSLGRGRTDTQYF.

The chain uses TRBV25-1 and TRBJ2-3, with no clear D. Trimming cost V 2 bases and J 7 bases, with 10 bases left between them. The germline CDR1 and CDR2 sequences are MGHDK and SYGVNS. CDR3 length: 13 residues. CDR3 protein: CASSEMPLNTQYF. The CDR3 region has the DNA TGTGCCAGCAGTGAAATGCCCCTAAATACGCAGTATTTT.

This clone was observed a handful of times. This chain uses TRBV11-2 with TRBJ2-3; D gene unclear. CDR1 is SGHAT, CDR2 FQNNGV, per germline. The CDR3 spans 14 residues. Deletions cut 0 bases from V and 5 bases from J, with 9 bases between. CDR3 amino acids: CASSLDVQLDTQYF. The CDR3 DNA is TGTGCCAGCAGCTTAGATGTACAGCTAGATACGCAGTATTTT.